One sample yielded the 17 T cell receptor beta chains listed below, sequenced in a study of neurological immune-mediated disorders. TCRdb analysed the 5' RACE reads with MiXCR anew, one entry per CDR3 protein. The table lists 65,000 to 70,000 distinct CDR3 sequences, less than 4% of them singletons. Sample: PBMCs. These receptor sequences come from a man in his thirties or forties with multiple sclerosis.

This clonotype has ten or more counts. The CDR3, as DNA: TGTGCCAGCAGCTTAGCTGGTGGGCCAGCCAATGAGCAGTTCTTC. Translation: CASSLAGGPANEQFF. The chain uses TRBV7-2 and TRBJ2-1; no firm D call. In germline, CDR1 is SGHTA, CDR2 FQGNSA. The CDR3 length is 15 residues. Between the trimmed V and J ends, which lost 0 bases and 6 bases, there was a span of 12 bases. The whole variable domain, filled in from reference TRBV7-2 and TRBJ2-1, reads GAGVSQSPSNKVTEKGKDVELRCDPISGHTALYWYRQSLGQGLEFLIYFQGNSAPDKSGLPSDRFSAERTGGSVSTLTIQRTQQEDSAVYLCASSLAGGPANEQFFGPGTRLTVL.

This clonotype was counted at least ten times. The CDR3, as DNA: TGTGCCAGCAGCGTAGGGGGGGGGCCGACGGGCAATGAGCAGTTCTTC. Its protein is CASSVGGGPTGNEQFF. The chain employs TRBV9 and TRBJ2-1; a weak D match, TRBD2 (7 bases). Germline V gene lookup returns CDR1 SGDLS and CDR2 YYNGEE. The V and J ends lost 0 bases and 6 bases respectively, with 16 bases between them. The CDR3 totals 16 residues.

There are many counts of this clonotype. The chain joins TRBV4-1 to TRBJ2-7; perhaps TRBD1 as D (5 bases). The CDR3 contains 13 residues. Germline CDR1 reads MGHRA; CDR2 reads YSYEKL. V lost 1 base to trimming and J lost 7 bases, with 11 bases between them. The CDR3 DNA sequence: TGCGCCAGCAGCCAAGTCAGGGCTGAAGAGCAGTACTTC. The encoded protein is CASSQVRAEEQYF.

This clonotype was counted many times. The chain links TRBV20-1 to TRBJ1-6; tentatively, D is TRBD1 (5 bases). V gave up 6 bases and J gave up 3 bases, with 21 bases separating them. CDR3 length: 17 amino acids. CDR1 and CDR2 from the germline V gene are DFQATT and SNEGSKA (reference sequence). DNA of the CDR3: TGCAGTGCCCAGAGCGGTGCAGGGAAAGGCTATAATTCACCCCTCCACTTT. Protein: CSAQSGAGKGYNSPLHF.

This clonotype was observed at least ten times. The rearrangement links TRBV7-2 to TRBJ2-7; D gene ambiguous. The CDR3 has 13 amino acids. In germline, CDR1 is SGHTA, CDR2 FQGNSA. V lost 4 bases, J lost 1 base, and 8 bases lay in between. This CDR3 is CASSYSVSYEQYF. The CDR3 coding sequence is TGTGCCAGCAGCTACTCGGTGTCCTACGAGCAGTACTTC.

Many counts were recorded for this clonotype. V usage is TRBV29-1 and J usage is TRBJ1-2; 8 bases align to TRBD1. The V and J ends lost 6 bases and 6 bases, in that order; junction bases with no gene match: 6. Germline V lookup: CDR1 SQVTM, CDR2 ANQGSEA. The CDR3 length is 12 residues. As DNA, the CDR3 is TGCAGCGTAGCCCGGACAGGGAATGGCTACACCTTC. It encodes CSVARTGNGYTF.

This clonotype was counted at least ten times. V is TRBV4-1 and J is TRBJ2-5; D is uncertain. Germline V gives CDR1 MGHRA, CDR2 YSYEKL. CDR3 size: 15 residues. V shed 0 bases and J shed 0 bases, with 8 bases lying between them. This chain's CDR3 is CASSQDVANQETQYF. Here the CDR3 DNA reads TGCGCCAGCAGCCAAGATGTTGCAAACCAAGAGACCCAGTACTTC.

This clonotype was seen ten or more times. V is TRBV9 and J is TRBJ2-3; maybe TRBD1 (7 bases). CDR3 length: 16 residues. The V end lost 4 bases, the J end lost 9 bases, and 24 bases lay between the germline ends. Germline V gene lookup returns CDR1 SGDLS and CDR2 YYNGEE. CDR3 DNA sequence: TGTGCCAGCAGCCCAGGGGGACAGAGAAGCCGGGGGACGCAGTATTTT. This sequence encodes CASSPGGQRSRGTQYF. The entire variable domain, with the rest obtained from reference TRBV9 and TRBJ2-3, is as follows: DSGVTQTPKHLITATGQRVTLRCSPRSGDLSVYWYQQSLDQGLQFLIQYYNGEERAKGNILERFSAQQFPDLHSELNLSSLELGDSALYFCASSPGGQRSRGTQYFGPGTRLTVL.

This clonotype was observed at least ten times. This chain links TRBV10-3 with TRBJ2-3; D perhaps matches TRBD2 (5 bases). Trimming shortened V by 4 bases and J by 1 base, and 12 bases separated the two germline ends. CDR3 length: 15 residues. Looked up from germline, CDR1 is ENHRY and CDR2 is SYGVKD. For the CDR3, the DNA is TGTGCCATCAGTGCGGCCGGGGTCGGCACAGATACGCAGTATTTT. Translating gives CAISAAGVGTDTQYF.

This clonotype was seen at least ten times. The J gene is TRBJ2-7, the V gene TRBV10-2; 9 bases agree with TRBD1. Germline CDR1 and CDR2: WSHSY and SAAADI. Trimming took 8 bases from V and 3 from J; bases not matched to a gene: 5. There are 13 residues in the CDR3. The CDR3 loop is CASFTGQGYEQYF. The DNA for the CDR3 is TGCGCCAGCTTCACGGGACAGGGCTACGAGCAGTACTTC.

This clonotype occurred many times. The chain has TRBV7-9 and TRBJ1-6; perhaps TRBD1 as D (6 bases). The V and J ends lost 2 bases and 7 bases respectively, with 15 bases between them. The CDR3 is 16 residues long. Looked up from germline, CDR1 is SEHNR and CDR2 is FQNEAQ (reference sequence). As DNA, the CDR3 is TGTGCCAGCAGCTTACCAATACAGGGACCAAATTCACCCCTCCACTTT. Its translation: CASSLPIQGPNSPLHF.

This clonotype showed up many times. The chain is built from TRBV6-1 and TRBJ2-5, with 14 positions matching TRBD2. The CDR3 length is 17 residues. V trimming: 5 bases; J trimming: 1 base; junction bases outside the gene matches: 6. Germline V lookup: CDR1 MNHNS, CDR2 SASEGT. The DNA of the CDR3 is TGTGCCAGCAGTTATGGGACTAGCGGGGGCCTCCAAGAGACCCAGTACTTC. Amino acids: CASSYGTSGGLQETQYF.

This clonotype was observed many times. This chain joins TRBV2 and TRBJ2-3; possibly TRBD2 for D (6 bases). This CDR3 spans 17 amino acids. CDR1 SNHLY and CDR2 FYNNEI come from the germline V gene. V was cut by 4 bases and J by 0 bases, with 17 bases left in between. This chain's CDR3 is CASSGGRGSGSTDTQYF. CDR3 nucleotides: TGTGCCAGCAGTGGGGGAAGAGGGAGCGGGAGCACAGATACGCAGTATTTT.

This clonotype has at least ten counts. CDR3 nucleotide sequence: TGTGCCATCAGTAGAGAAAACGGAGCTAGCACAGATACGCAGTATTTT. Residues: CAISRENGASTDTQYF. This chain links TRBV10-3 with TRBJ2-3; D is unresolved. The CDR3 has 16 amino acids. Germline V gene lookup returns CDR1 ENHRY and CDR2 SYGVKD. The V gene lost 5 bases and the J gene lost 0 bases, with 15 bases spanning the gap.

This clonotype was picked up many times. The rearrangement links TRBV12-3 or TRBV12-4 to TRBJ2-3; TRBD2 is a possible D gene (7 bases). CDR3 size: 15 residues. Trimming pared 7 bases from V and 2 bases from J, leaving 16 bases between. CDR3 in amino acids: CASTLGGGATDTQYF. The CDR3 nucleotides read TGTGCCAGCACCCTAGGGGGGGGCGCCACAGATACGCAGTATTTT.

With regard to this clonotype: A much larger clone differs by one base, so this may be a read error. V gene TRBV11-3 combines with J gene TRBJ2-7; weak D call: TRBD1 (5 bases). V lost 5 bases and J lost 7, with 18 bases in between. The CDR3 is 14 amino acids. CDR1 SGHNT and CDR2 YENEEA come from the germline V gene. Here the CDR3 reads CASSQDMTGGEQYF. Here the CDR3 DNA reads TGTGCCAGCAGCCAGGACATGACCGGTGGGGAGCAGTACTTC.

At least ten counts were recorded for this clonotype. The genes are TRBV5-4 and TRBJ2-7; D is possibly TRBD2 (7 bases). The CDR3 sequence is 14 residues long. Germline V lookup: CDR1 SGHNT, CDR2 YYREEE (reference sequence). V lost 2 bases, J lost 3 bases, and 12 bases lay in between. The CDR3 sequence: CASSFWGGRYEQYF. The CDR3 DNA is TGTGCCAGCAGCTTCTGGGGGGGCCGCTACGAGCAGTACTTC.